The text below deals with one T cell receptor (beta chain). Its antigen is not identified. The record originates from a study of radiotherapy plus CTLA-4 blockade in lung cancer. Study-wide background: Objective responses occurred in approximately 18% of patients; approximately 33% had disease control.

Study-wide results and limits: Blood TCR clones of tumor origin expanded after radiotherapy plus ipilimumab. Alongside interferon-beta, early blood T cell clone dynamics were reportedly the best predictor of response.

This CDR3 has 13 amino acids. V was clipped by 10 bases and J by 8 bases; unmatched bases: 7. CDR1 MNHNS and CDR2 SASEGT come from the germline V gene. Clones were read by immunoSEQ multiplex PCR, and TCRdb kept only the in-frame ones, dropping some. Here the sample spans fewer than 75,000 clones, roughly 91% being singletons. The chain couples TRBV6-1 to TRBJ2-1; 11 bases line up with TRBD2. The receptor comes from a human donor with non-small cell lung cancer that progressed on radiotherapy plus ipilimumab. The sequences come from peripheral blood, collected from a patient treated with radiotherapy plus ipilimumab. The CDR3 bases are TGTGCCATCCAGACTAGCGGGATCTATGAGCAGTTCTTC. Protein product: CAIQTSGIYEQFF.